This entry lists 16 T cell receptor beta chains sequenced from one sample in a study of neurological immune-mediated disorders. TCRdb re-derived calls from the 5' RACE reads in MiXCR, one entry per CDR3 protein. Seen here are tens of thousands of distinct CDR3 sequences, about 2.5% observed once, and the top ten hold 2.5% to 3.5%. The material sequenced was PBMCs. Every receptor here comes from a man aged 50 to 60 with multiple sclerosis.

This clonotype has a count of ten or more. The CDR3 region has the DNA TGTGCCAGCAGCTCCCGGGAGACGAACACCGGGGAGCTGTTTTTT. Amino acids: CASSSRETNTGELFF. This chain uses TRBV7-2 with TRBJ2-2; TRBD2 is a possible D gene (6 bases). The CDR3 is made up of 15 amino acids. CDR1 and CDR2 from the germline V gene are SGHTA and FQGNSA. V gave up 4 bases and J gave up 0 bases, with 9 bases separating them.

This clonotype was seen at least ten times. The J gene is TRBJ2-2, the V gene TRBV5-1, with 12 bases lining up with TRBD2. The germline V gene encodes CDR1 SGHRS and CDR2 YFSETQ. This CDR3 contains 18 residues. V shed 0 bases, J shed 0 bases, and the junction held 3 bases outside the gene matches. The DNA for the CDR3 is TGCGCCAGCAGCTTGGCGCTAGCGGGGGGGCCGAACACCGGGGAGCTGTTTTTT. This gives the protein CASSLALAGGPNTGELFF.

At least ten counts were recorded for this clonotype. This chain joins TRBV28 and TRBJ2-1, with 9 nucleotides matching TRBD2. CDR3 length: 16 residues. Germline V gene sequence: CDR1 MDHEN, CDR2 SYDVKM. After removal of 6 bases from V and 6 bases from J, the junction contained 12 bases not matched to a gene. The CDR3 protein is CASSWVGLAGLNEQFF. The DNA for the CDR3 is TGTGCCAGCAGCTGGGTGGGGCTAGCGGGGCTCAATGAGCAGTTCTTC.

This clonotype was seen repeatedly, ten times or more. The chain recombines TRBV7-2 with TRBJ2-3; D is unclear. Germline V lookup: CDR1 SGHTA, CDR2 FQGNSA. The CDR3 is 15 residues long. V lost 1 base, J lost 0 bases, and 8 bases lay in between. CDR3 residues: CASSLVGLSTDTQYF. The CDR3 coding sequence is TGTGCCAGCAGCTTAGTGGGCCTTAGCACAGATACGCAGTATTTT.

This clonotype was counted ten times or more. V usage is TRBV7-3 and J usage is TRBJ2-1, with 9 bases that match TRBD2. CDR3 size: 15 residues. Germline V gene data show CDR1 as SGHTA and CDR2 as FQGTGA. V gave up 2 bases and J gave up 6 bases; unmatched junction bases: 5. This CDR3 reads CASSLAGGQANEQFF. CDR3 bases: TGTGCCAGCAGCTTAGCGGGGGGGCAGGCCAATGAGCAGTTCTTC.

This clonotype was counted many times. The genes are TRBV20-1 and TRBJ2-1; D ambiguous. Trimming removed 6 bases from V and 9 bases from J, with 9 bases in between. The length of the CDR3 is 10 residues. Germline V gene sequence: CDR1 DFQATT, CDR2 SNEGSKA (reference sequence). CDR3 nucleotide sequence: TGCAGTGCGAGAAATCTTGAGCAGTTCTTC. This gives the protein CSARNLEQFF.

This clonotype was found many times. V usage is TRBV7-7 and J usage is TRBJ2-5; D call uncertain. The CDR3 totals 11 residues. Germline assignment: CDR1 SSHAT and CDR2 FNYEAQ (reference sequence). Trimming shortened V by 3 bases and J by 3 bases, and 2 bases separated the two germline ends. DNA of the CDR3: TGTGCCAGCAGCTTTAAAGAGACCCAGTACTTC. It yields the protein CASSFKETQYF.

The table lists this clonotype with many counts. The V call is TRBV5-6, the J call TRBJ1-5; D is unclear. Germline-derived CDR1 and CDR2 are SGHDT and YYEEEE. The germline V and J ends were trimmed by 5 bases and 0 bases, with 6 bases remaining between them. This CDR3 comprises 13 residues. This chain's CDR3 is CASSFNSNQPQHF. The CDR3 bases are TGTGCCAGCAGTTTCAATAGCAATCAGCCCCAGCATTTT.

This clonotype came up many times. This chain joins TRBV5-6 and TRBJ1-2; D is perhaps TRBD1 (6 bases). Between the trimmed V and J ends, which lost 3 bases and 6 bases, there was a span of 12 bases. CDR3 length: 13 amino acids. Germline values: CDR1 SGHDT, CDR2 YYEEEE. CDR3 sequence reads: CASSSPAGDGYTF. The DNA for the CDR3 is TGTGCCAGCAGCTCACCGGCAGGGGATGGCTACACCTTC.

In its sample, this clonotype was seen many times. This sequence joins TRBV5-1 and TRBJ1-6; 11 bases are shared with TRBD1. Germline trimming cut 3 bases from V and 9 bases from J; bases unmatched to any gene: 5. The CDR3 loop spans 15 amino acids. In germline, CDR1 is SGHRS, CDR2 YFSETQ. The CDR3 region is CASSSWTGGSSPLHF. The CDR3 DNA reads as TGCGCCAGCAGCTCATGGACAGGGGGCTCTTCACCCCTCCACTTT.

This clonotype was seen at least ten times. This rearrangement joins TRBV7-2 to TRBJ2-7; 8 positions match TRBD2. Trimming took 4 bases from V and 5 from J; bases not matched to a gene: 7. Looked up from germline, CDR1 is SGHTA and CDR2 is FQGNSA. The CDR3 length is 14 residues. The CDR3 reads CASSSRGGPHEQYF. The DNA of the CDR3 is TGTGCCAGCAGCTCCCGGGGGGGGCCTCACGAGCAGTACTTC.

This clonotype was observed many times. The V and J genes are TRBV20-1 and TRBJ2-3, with 9 bases fitting TRBD1. The V gene's germline CDR1 is DFQATT and CDR2 SNEGSKA (reference sequence). The CDR3 is 17 residues long. The J segment lost 1 base and the V segment lost 4 bases, leaving 12 bases of the junction unmatched. The CDR3 DNA reads TGCAGTGCTAAGGGGGGACAGGGAGTCTTTGGCACAGATACGCAGTATTTT. Its protein is CSAKGGQGVFGTDTQYF.

The V and J genes are TRBV20-1 and TRBJ2-2; 9 nucleotides agree with TRBD2. The CDR3 sequence is 15 residues long. V gave up 6 bases and J gave up 2 bases; unmatched junction bases: 7. Germline CDR1 is DFQATT and CDR2 is SNEGSKA (reference sequence). CDR3 sequence reads: CSAGLAGPNTGELFF. Here the CDR3 DNA reads TGCAGTGCGGGCCTAGCGGGGCCTAACACCGGGGAGCTGTTTTTT.

There are many counts of this clonotype. The chain employs TRBV7-9 and TRBJ2-1; 8 bases align to TRBD2. The CDR3 has 14 amino acids. V gave up 4 bases and J gave up 3 bases; unmatched junction bases: 2. CDR1 is SEHNR, CDR2 FQNEAQ, per germline (reference sequence). The CDR3 here is CASSSGTSYNEQFF. DNA of the CDR3: TGTGCCAGCAGCTCCGGGACTAGCTACAATGAGCAGTTCTTC.

This clonotype was detected ten times or more. This chain links TRBV5-6 with TRBJ1-2; D is ambiguous. V dropped 5 bases and J dropped 5 bases, with 16 bases sitting between them. The CDR3 is made up of 14 amino acids. Germline assignment: CDR1 SGHDT and CDR2 YYEEEE. CDR3 in amino acids: CASRPTPQVYGYTF. In nucleotides, the CDR3 is TGTGCCAGCAGACCGACTCCTCAAGTTTATGGCTACACCTTC.

The sample holds many counts of this clonotype. The CDR3 DNA sequence: TGTGCCAGCAGCCTAAGCCGGGACAGGCGTCCTTTCACAGATACGCAGTATTTT. It encodes CASSLSRDRRPFTDTQYF. The V and J genes are TRBV21-1 and TRBJ2-3; whether TRBD1, the table's D call, matches the DNA was not checked. TRBV21-1 is given as a pseudogene. CDR3 length equals 18 residues.